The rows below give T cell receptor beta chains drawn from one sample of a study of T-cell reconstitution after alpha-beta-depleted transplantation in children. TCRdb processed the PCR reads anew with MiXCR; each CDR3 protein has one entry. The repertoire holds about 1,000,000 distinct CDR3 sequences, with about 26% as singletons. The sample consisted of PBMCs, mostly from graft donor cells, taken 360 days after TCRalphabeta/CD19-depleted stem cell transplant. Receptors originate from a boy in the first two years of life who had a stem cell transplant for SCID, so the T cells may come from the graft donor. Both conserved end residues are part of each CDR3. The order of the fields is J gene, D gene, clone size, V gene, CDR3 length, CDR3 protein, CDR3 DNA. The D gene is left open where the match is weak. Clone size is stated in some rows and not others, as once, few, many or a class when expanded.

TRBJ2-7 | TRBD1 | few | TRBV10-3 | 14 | CAISPTGSSYEQYF | TGTGCCATCAGTCCGACAGGGAGCTCCTACGAGCAGTACTTC
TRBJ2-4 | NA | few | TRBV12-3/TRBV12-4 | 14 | CASTQGLAKNIQYF | TGTGCCAGCACCCAGGGCCTAGCCAAAAACATTCAGTACTTC
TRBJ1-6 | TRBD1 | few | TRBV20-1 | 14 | CSARRDRGHSPLHF | TGCAGTGCTAGGCGGGACAGGGGGCATTCACCCCTCCACTTT
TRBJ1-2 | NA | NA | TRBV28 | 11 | CASRQPFGYTF | TGTGCCAGCAGACAGCCGTTTGGCTACACCTTC
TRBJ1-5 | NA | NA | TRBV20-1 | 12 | CSARGEWQPQHF | TGCAGTGCTAGGGGGGAATGGCAGCCCCAGCATTTT
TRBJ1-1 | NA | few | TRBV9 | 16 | CASSVGYQGQNTEAFF | TGTGCCAGCAGCGTGGGGTACCAGGGGCAGAACACTGAAGCTTTCTTT
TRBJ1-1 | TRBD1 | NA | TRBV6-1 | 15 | CASRLTGGMNTEAFF | TGTGCCAGCAGGCTTACAGGGGGGATGAACACTGAAGCTTTCTTT
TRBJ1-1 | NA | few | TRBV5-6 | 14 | CASSPRRRNTEAFF | TGTGCCAGCAGCCCCCGCAGGAGGAACACTGAAGCTTTCTTT
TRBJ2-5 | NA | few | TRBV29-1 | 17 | CSVEDPTRGVWGETQYF | TGCAGCGTTGAAGATCCGACGCGAGGGGTTTGGGGAGAGACCCAGTACTTC
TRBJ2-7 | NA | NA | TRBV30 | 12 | CAWSGGPYEQYF | TGTGCCTGGAGTGGAGGACCCTACGAGCAGTACTTC
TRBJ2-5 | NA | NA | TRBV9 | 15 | CASSPRSGIGETQYF | TGTGCCAGCAGCCCCCGCTCCGGAATAGGAGAGACCCAGTACTTC
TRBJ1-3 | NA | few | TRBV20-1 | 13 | CSAVRGSGNTIYF | TGCAGTGCCGTTAGGGGAAGTGGAAACACCATATATTTT
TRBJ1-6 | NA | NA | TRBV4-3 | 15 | CASSEGGSLQRPLHF | TGCGCCAGCAGCGAAGGGGGTTCCCTACAGAGGCCCCTCCACTTT
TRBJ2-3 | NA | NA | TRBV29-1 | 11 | CSVVTSDTQYF | TGCAGCGTAGTAACTTCAGATACGCAGTATTTT
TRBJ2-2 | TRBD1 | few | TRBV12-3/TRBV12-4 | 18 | CASSFGTGLGAGTGELFF | TGTGCCAGCAGTTTCGGGACAGGGCTCGGAGCTGGCACCGGGGAGCTGTTTTTT
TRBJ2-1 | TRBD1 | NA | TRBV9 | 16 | CASSEGARDPYNEQFF | TGTGCCAGCAGCGAGGGGGCCAGAGACCCCTACAATGAGCAGTTCTTC
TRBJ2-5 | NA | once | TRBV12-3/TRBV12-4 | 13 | CASSFPPGETQYF | TGTGCCAGCAGTTTTCCTCCTGGGGAGACCCAGTACTTC
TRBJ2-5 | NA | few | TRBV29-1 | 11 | CSVEEKGTQYF | TGCAGCGTTGAAGAGAAAGGGACCCAGTACTTC
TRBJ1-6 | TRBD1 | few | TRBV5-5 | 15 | CASSKEAGTARPLHF | TGTGCCAGCAGCAAAGAAGCAGGGACAGCTCGACCCCTCCACTTT
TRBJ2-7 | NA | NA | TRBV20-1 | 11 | CSAIGRYEQYF | TGCAGTGCTATTGGGCGCTACGAGCAGTACTTC
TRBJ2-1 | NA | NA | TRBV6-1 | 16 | CASTRGTDYSYNEQFF | TGTGCCAGCACCCGCGGGACAGATTACTCCTACAATGAGCAGTTCTTC
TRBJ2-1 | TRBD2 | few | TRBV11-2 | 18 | CASSVPEGGGAFYNEQFF | TGTGCCAGCAGCGTCCCTGAGGGCGGGGGGGCTTTCTACAATGAGCAGTTCTTC
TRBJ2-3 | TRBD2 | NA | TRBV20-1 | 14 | CSARVAGSTDTQYF | TGCAGTGCTAGAGTAGCGGGGAGCACAGATACGCAGTATTTT
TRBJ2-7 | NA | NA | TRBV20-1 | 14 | CSAQPRLRIYEQYF | TGCAGTGCCCAGCCCAGGCTCCGTATCTACGAGCAGTACTTC